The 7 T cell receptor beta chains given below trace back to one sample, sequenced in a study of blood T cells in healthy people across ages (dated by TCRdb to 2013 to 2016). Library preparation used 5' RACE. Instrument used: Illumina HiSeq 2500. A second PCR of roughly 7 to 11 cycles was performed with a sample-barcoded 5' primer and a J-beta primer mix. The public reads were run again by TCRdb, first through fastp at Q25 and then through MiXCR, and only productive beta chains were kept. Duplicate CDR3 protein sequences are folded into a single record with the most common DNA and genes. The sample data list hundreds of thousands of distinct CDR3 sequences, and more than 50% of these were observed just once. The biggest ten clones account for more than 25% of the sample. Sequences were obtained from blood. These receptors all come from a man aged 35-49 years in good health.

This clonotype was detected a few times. CDR3 sequence (DNA): TGTGCCAGCAGTTTACGACTAGGAGGACAAGAGACCCAGTACTTC. Translation gives CASSLRLGGQETQYF. The V and J genes are TRBV27 and TRBJ2-5; TRBD2 might be the D (6 bases). The CDR3 is 15 residues long. CDR1 and CDR2 from the germline V gene are MNHEY and SMNVEV (reference sequence). Between the trimmed V and J ends, which lost 2 bases and 2 bases, there was a span of 12 bases.

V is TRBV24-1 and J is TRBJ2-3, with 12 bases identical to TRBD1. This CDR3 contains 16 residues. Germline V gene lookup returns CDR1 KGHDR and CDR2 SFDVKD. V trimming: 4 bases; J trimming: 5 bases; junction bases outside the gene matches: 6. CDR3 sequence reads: CATSESGTGGGDTQYF. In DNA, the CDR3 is TGTGCCACCAGTGAGTCCGGGACAGGGGGCGGAGATACGCAGTATTTT.

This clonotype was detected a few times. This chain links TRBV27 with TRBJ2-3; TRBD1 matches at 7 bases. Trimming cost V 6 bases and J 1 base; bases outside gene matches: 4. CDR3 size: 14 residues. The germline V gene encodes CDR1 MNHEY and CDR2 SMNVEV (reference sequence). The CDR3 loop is CASSWGTGTDTQYF. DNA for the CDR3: TGTGCCAGCAGCTGGGGGACAGGCACAGATACGCAGTATTTT.

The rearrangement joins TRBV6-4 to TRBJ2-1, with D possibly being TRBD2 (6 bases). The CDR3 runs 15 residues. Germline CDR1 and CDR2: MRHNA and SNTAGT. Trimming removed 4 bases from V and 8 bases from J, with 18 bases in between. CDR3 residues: CASSVEGSISHEQFF. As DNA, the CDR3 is TGTGCCAGCAGTGTGGAGGGATCTATATCCCATGAGCAGTTCTTC.

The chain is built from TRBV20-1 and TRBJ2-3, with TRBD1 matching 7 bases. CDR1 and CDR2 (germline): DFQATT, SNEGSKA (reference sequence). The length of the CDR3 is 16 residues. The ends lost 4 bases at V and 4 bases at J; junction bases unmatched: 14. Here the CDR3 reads CSANGHRDSRADTQYF. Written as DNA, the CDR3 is TGCAGTGCTAACGGACACCGGGACAGTAGGGCAGATACGCAGTATTTT.

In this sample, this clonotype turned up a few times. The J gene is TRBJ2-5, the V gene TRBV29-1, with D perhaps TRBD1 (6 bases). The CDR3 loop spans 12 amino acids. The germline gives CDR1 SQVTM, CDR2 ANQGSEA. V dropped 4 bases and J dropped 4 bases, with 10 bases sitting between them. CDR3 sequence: CSVVQGRETQYF. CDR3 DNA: TGCAGCGTTGTTCAGGGGCGAGAGACCCAGTACTTC.

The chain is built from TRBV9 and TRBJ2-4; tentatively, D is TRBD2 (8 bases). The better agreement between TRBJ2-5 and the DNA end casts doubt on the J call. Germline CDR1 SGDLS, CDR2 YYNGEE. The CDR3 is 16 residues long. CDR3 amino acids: CASSSGGGGHRETQYF. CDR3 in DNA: TGTGCCAGCAGCTCGGGAGGGGGCGGTCACCGAGAGACCCAGTACTTC.